Listed below are T cell receptor beta chains from one sample, sequenced in a study of blood T cell repertoires in COVID-19. Sequencing was performed with immunoSEQ multiplex PCR; in TCRdb, only in-frame clones are kept and a portion is missing. This repertoire shows a few hundred thousand clones, more than 75% found once; its top ten account for less than 2%. The source material was PBMCs or T cells enriched from blood (not recorded which). The receptors come from a woman in her thirties or forties who had recovered from COVID-19. Both conserved end residues are trimmed from each CDR3.

V gene	J gene	CDR3 protein
TRBV5-1	TRBJ1-3	ASSLGASGNTIY
TRBV5-4	TRBJ2-3	ASSLNREDTQY
TRBV20-1	TRBJ1-2	SASPEGSGFRGYT
TRBV4-2	TRBJ2-2	ASSTGGQDTGELF
TRBV5-6	TRBJ1-4	ASSSLSVSPNEKLF
TRBV7-6	TRBJ1-1	ASSARGGGSLAEAF
TRBV30	TRBJ2-7	ACLGDRNYEQY
TRBV11-2	TRBJ2-7	ASSTLGQGFYEQY
TRBV4-1	TRBJ1-5	ASSPRDNSNQPQH
TRBV10-1	TRBJ2-5	ASPRGRQGDGETQY
TRBV27	TRBJ2-1	ASSPRTGSFYNEQF
TRBV6-5	TRBJ2-5	ASSREQETQY
TRBV7-9	TRBJ2-7	ASSLGGISGSWAYEQY
TRBV14	TRBJ2-7	ASSHTGRDSHEQY
TRBV25-1	TRBJ1-4	ASSESVDLNEKLF
TRBV11-2	TRBJ2-7	ASSKRQGVPYEQY
TRBV19	TRBJ2-2	ASRDRGIGELF
TRBV5-5	TRBJ2-2	ASSLGAGVTGELF
TRBV5-4	TRBJ2-7	ASSWGTSGRPYEQY
TRBV5-4	TRBJ1-2	ASSQPGQGFYGYT
TRBV5-1	TRBJ2-2	ASSLGLLYTGELF
TRBV6-2/TRBV6-3	TRBJ1-1	ASSYVGGVHYEAF
TRBV5-3	TRBJ1-6	ARSLSQGLNSPLH
TRBV19	TRBJ1-5	ASSIERDQPQH
TRBV29-1	TRBJ1-1	SVPLRGASSEAF
TRBV27	TRBJ2-7	ASSFLGTGISYEQY
TRBV6-4	TRBJ1-6	ASSELNNSPLH
TRBV10-3	TRBJ2-1	AISESGSPNEQF
TRBV18	TRBJ1-2	ASSPPGQNYGYT
TRBV5-1	TRBJ1-1	ASSSFPAGAGNTEAF
TRBV5-4	TRBJ1-1	ASSPQGALTEAF
TRBV19	TRBJ2-2	ATAGTRAVTGELF
TRBV15	TRBJ2-7	ATSRDGGYEQY
TRBV27	TRBJ1-4	ASRDRGPGKLF
TRBV30	TRBJ2-1	AWSLTGGSYNEQF
TRBV28	TRBJ1-1	ASRNRGGATEAF
TRBV28	TRBJ2-1	ASSPRRGPNEQF
TRBV6-2/TRBV6-3	TRBJ2-4	ASSLPGSTKNIQY
TRBV24-1	TRBJ1-5	ATSDTGGDQPQH
TRBV11-2	TRBJ2-1	ASSLTGTDYNEQF
TRBV28	TRBJ2-7	ASRVPGQGFMAVQY
TRBV6-1	TRBJ2-1	ASSEKVASPYNEQF